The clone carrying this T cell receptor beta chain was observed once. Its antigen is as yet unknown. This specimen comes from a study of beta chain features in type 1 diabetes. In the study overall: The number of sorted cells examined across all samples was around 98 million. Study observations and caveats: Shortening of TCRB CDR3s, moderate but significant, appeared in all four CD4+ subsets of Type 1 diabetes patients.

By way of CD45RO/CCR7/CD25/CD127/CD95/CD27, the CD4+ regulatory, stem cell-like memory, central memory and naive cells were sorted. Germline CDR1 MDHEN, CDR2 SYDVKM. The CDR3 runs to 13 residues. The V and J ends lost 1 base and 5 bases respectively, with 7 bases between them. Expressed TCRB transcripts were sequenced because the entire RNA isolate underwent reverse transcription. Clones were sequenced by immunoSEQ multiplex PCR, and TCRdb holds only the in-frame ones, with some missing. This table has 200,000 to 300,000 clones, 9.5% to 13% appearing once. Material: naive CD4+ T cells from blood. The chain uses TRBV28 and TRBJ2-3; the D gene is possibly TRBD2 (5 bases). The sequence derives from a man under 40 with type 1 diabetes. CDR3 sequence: CASSLFAGDTQYF. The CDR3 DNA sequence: TGTGCCAGCAGTTTATTCGCGGGAGATACGCAGTATTTT.